This T cell receptor beta chain was sequenced for a study of blood T cell repertoires in COVID-19. Methods used by the authors: The authors estimated nucleated cell counts from reference gene primer amplification. The table came from immunoSEQ multiplex PCR; TCRdb's copy has only in-frame clones and leaves some out. V, J and clone size are those of that table, while D and trimming were read from the DNA. The data contain 140,000 or so clones, approximately 90% of them singletons. This clone was seen just once. Sequencing was performed on peripheral blood. The clonotype was recovered from a woman aged 60-70 years with active COVID-19.

The CDR3, as DNA: TGCGCCAGCAGTGTGGGCCCAGGGGCGTCGTTTGAGCAGTACTTC. Protein product: CASSVGPGASFEQYF. The chain uses TRBV10-2 and TRBJ2-7, with a tentative D call TRBD1 (6 bases). This CDR3 is built from 15 residues. V shed 4 bases and J shed 7 bases, with 20 bases lying between them. Germline values: CDR1 WSHSY, CDR2 SAAADI.